The 15 T cell receptor beta chains listed next were all sequenced from one sample in a study of cytomegalovirus exposure and HLA in healthy donors. Use of 60 Vbeta and 13 Jbeta primers characterized the PCR. TCRdb keeps only in-frame clones here, not all; method: immunoSEQ multiplex PCR. The sample includes about 170,000 clones, about 85% of them seen just once. Sequencing used PBMCs. The receptor set was obtained from a man aged 30 to 39 in good health and CMV-seropositive.

This sequence joins TRBV27 and TRBJ1-1; 7 positions agree with TRBD1. V shed 3 bases, J shed 0 bases, and the junction held 1 base outside the gene matches. Germline V gene data show CDR1 as MNHEY and CDR2 as SMNVEV (reference sequence). The CDR3 runs 14 residues. The CDR3 protein is CASSLDRMNTEAFF. In nucleotides, the CDR3 is TGTGCCAGCAGTTTGGACAGGATGAACACTGAAGCTTTCTTT.

The chain combines TRBV4-3 with TRBJ2-5; weak D call: TRBD1 (5 bases). The CDR3 is 15 amino acids. Germline V gene lookup returns CDR1 LGHNA and CDR2 YSLEER. The V gene lost 1 base and the J gene lost 5 bases, with 14 bases spanning the gap. As DNA, the CDR3 is TGCGCCAGCAGCCAAGGGAGTGGAGCAGGGGAGACCCAGTACTTC. Residues: CASSQGSGAGETQYF.

The V gene is TRBV7-2, the J gene TRBJ2-2, with D unclear. V lost 5 bases and J lost 11, with 15 bases in between. Germline lookup yields CDR1 SGHTA and CDR2 FQGNSA. This CDR3 region has 13 residues. CDR3 sequence: CASSIPGLPELFF. The CDR3 coding sequence is TGTGCCAGCAGCATCCCTGGCCTCCCTGAGCTGTTTTTT.

The gene calls are TRBV18 and TRBJ2-5, with 8 bases lining up with TRBD2. CDR3 length: 16 residues. Trimming took 3 bases from V and 1 from J; bases not matched to a gene: 7. Germline V gene sequence: CDR1 KGHSH, CDR2 LQKENI. The CDR3: CASSPVLAAGQETQYF. The CDR3 nucleotides read TGTGCCAGCTCACCCGTACTAGCGGCTGGCCAAGAGACCCAGTACTTC.

The chain employs TRBV27 and TRBJ1-1; 8 positions match TRBD1. This CDR3 contains 15 residues. Germline CDR1 is MNHEY and CDR2 is SMNVEV (reference sequence). The ends lost 3 bases at V and 1 base at J; junction bases unmatched: 4. The CDR3 loop is CASSFGQGRNTEAFF. CDR3 DNA: TGTGCCAGCAGTTTCGGACAGGGACGGAACACTGAAGCTTTCTTT.

The V call is TRBV11-3, the J call TRBJ2-5; TRBD2 aligns across 11 bases. This CDR3 has 14 residues. CDR1 and CDR2 (germline): SGHNT, YENEEA. V was pared by 5 bases and J by 4 bases, with 3 bases of the junction left unmatched. CDR3 sequence reads: CASSVGLAGETQYF. For the CDR3, the DNA is TGTGCCAGCAGCGTCGGACTAGCGGGAGAGACCCAGTACTTC.

This chain connects TRBV4-1 to TRBJ2-1; no reliable D call. This CDR3 comprises 15 residues. The V end lost 1 base, the J end lost 2 bases, and 9 bases lay between the germline ends. The germline V gene encodes CDR1 MGHRA and CDR2 YSYEKL. The CDR3 loop is CASSQAQIPYNEQFF. The CDR3 DNA is TGCGCCAGCAGCCAAGCACAGATTCCCTACAATGAGCAGTTCTTC.

The chain joins TRBV15 to TRBJ2-1; 10 positions agree with TRBD2. Germline V lookup: CDR1 LNHNV, CDR2 YYDKDF (reference sequence). This CDR3 is 15 amino acids long. V dropped 1 base and J dropped 4; count of bases not matched to a gene: 1. The CDR3 loop reads CATSRVAGGYNEQFF. The DNA of the CDR3 is TGTGCCACCAGCAGAGTAGCGGGAGGATACAATGAGCAGTTCTTC.

This sequence joins TRBV6-5 and TRBJ2-7, with TRBD1 identical over 7 bases. J lost 4 bases, V lost 9 bases, and 6 bases had no gene match. CDR1 is MNHEY, CDR2 SVGAGI, per germline. This CDR3 has 12 amino acids. The CDR3 sequence: CASTGTAYEQYF. The CDR3 DNA is TGTGCCAGTACCGGGACAGCTTACGAGCAGTACTTC.

This clone occurred a few times. V usage is TRBV7-9 and J usage is TRBJ1-1; no reliable D call. Trimming left V 5 bases short and J 3 bases short, with 16 bases between. This CDR3 is built from 15 residues. Germline CDR1 SEHNR, CDR2 FQNEAQ (reference sequence). CDR3 residues: CASSHTEGRDTEAFF. The CDR3 DNA sequence: TGTGCCAGCAGCCACACGGAAGGGAGGGACACTGAAGCTTTCTTT.

The CDR3 DNA is TGTGCCACTACCCGGGGGAGAGGGACTGAAGCTTTCTTT. Residues: CATTRGRGTEAFF. This chain uses TRBV15 with TRBJ1-1; a possible D gene is TRBD1 (5 bases). V was cut by 9 bases and J by 5 bases, with 16 bases left in between. The germline V gene encodes CDR1 LNHNV and CDR2 YYDKDF (reference sequence). The CDR3 loop spans 13 amino acids.

The chain carries TRBV19 and TRBJ1-3, with 7 bases matching TRBD1. The CDR3 length is 16 residues. The ends lost 5 bases at V and 3 bases at J; junction bases unmatched: 10. Looked up from germline, CDR1 is LNHDA and CDR2 is SQIVND (reference sequence). The CDR3 coding sequence is TGTGCCAGTAGTCAAGACAGGGTGGTTCGTGGAAACACCATATATTTT. This translates into CASSQDRVVRGNTIYF. The complete variable domain, with remaining parts taken from reference TRBV19 and TRBJ1-3, reads DGGITQSPKYLFRKEGQNVTLSCEQNLNHDAMYWYRQDPGQGLRLIYYSQIVNDFQKGDIAEGYSVSREKKESFPLTVTSAQKNPTAFYLCASSQDRVVRGNTIYFGEGSWLTVV.

In its sample, this clone was seen a few times. V gene TRBV6-6 combines with J gene TRBJ1-3, with TRBD1 matching over 8 bases. Per the germline V gene, CDR1 is MNHNY and CDR2 is SVGAGI (reference sequence). Trimming cost V 7 bases and J 2 bases; bases outside gene matches: 4. The CDR3 loop spans 14 amino acids. CDR3 bases: TGTGCCAGCACCCCGGACAGGGCTGGAAACACCATATATTTT. Residues: CASTPDRAGNTIYF.

This chain links TRBV11-3 with TRBJ2-5; D not resolved. CDR1 is SGHNT and CDR2 is YENEEA in the germline V gene. V was shortened by 2 bases and J by 1 base, with 8 bases between the two germline ends. This CDR3 region has 14 residues. CDR3 coding DNA: TGTGCCAGCAGCTTAAGCCAAACCCAAGAGACCCAGTACTTC. Protein sequence: CASSLSQTQETQYF.

The chain employs TRBV14 and TRBJ1-1, with 8 positions matching TRBD1. CDR3 length equals 15 residues. Germline CDR1 and CDR2: SGHDN and FVKESK. The V and J ends lost 1 base and 5 bases, in that order; junction bases with no gene match: 6. CDR3 in amino acids: CASSQGQGARTEAFF. As DNA, the CDR3 is TGTGCCAGCAGCCAAGGGCAGGGGGCGAGAACTGAAGCTTTCTTT. Together with reference TRBV14 and TRBJ1-1, the CDR3 gives the full variable domain: EAGVTQFPSHSVIEKGQTVTLRCDPISGHDNLYWYRRVMGKEIKFLLHFVKESKQDESGMPNNRFLAERTGGTYSTLKVQPAELEDSGVYFCASSQGQGARTEAFFGQGTRLTVV.